Reported below is one TCR beta chain. Its antigen is not known. These data come from a study of T cell responses to AZD1222 COVID-19 vaccine. Broader study findings: The donor group comprised mostly white British people and more females; the analysis possibly underestimated clonal diversity. Among AZD1222 vaccinees, only six or seven were seropositive at baseline. Unmutated variant regions reportedly attract nearly half of all spike-specific TCRs.

Measured with immunoSEQ multiplex PCR; TCRdb has only the in-frame clones, and not every one. Of about 120,000 clones listed, 70% to 85% were seen once; the top ten hold approximately 26%. The CDR3 is 12 amino acids. Germline assignment: CDR1 MNHEY and CDR2 SVGAGI. Trimming removed 6 bases from V and 8 bases from J, with 13 bases in between. The study pooled second doses at about 4 or about 12 weeks. The clonotype originates from an adult who received the AZD1222 COVID-19 vaccine. The V call is TRBV6-5, the J call TRBJ1-2, with D perhaps matching TRBD1 (5 bases). The sequencing here drew on peripheral blood, taken 28 days after the second AZD1222 dose. CDR3 nucleotide sequence: TGTGCCAGCAGAGCCCAGGGTCAAGGCTACACCTTC. This gives the protein CASRAQGQGYTF.